The 8 T cell receptor beta chains given below trace back to one sample, sequenced in a study of shared clonotypes between healthy human individuals. Method: immunoSEQ multiplex PCR; TCRdb's copy keeps in-frame clones and lacks some. This sample has 1,500,000 or so clones, with approximately 98.5% found just once. The material sequenced was naive CD4+ T cells sorted from blood. Subset specified: CD45RA+ positively selected. The receptors were sampled from a man aged 25 to 40 in good health.

CDR3 sequence reads: CASSVGPTLYEQYF. CDR3 DNA: TGTGCCAGCAGTGTGGGGCCCACACTCTACGAGCAGTACTTC. The J gene is TRBJ2-7, the V gene TRBV2, with D perhaps matching TRBD1 (5 bases). Looked up from germline, CDR1 is SNHLY and CDR2 is FYNNEI. The CDR3 length is 14 residues. V gave up 4 bases and J gave up 3 bases, with 13 bases separating them.

V is TRBV28 and J is TRBJ2-1; possible D gene TRBD2, 6 bases. From germline, CDR1 is MDHEN and CDR2 SYDVKM. V dropped 4 bases and J dropped 2 bases, with 15 bases sitting between them. The CDR3 extends over 16 amino acids. The CDR3 DNA sequence: TGTGCCAGCAGTTCCATCGGGAGTAGGACCTACAATGAGCAGTTCTTC. This sequence encodes CASSSIGSRTYNEQFF.

The chain joins TRBV7-8 to TRBJ2-3, with D perhaps matching TRBD2 (6 bases). Germline CDR1 and CDR2: SGHVS and FQNEAQ. The CDR3 has 14 amino acids. V was shortened by 1 base and J by 8 bases, with 13 bases between the two germline ends. The CDR3 sequence: CASSLVRGGITQYF. The CDR3 DNA follows: TGTGCCAGCAGCTTAGTCCGTGGCGGGATTACGCAGTATTTT.

V usage is TRBV28 and J usage is TRBJ1-2; tentatively, D is TRBD1 (5 bases). CDR3 length: 15 amino acids. Germline CDR1 MDHEN, CDR2 SYDVKM. V was shortened by 6 bases and J by 8 bases, with 22 bases between the two germline ends. The CDR3: CASSLDMGWFGGYTF. In nucleotides, the CDR3 is TGTGCCAGCAGCCTGGACATGGGGTGGTTCGGGGGCTACACCTTC.

The chain is built from TRBV5-1 and TRBJ2-1; 7 nucleotides align to TRBD2. The CDR3 contains 16 residues. The germline gives CDR1 SGHRS, CDR2 YFSETQ. The trim removed 4 bases at V and 3 bases at J, leaving 10 bases unmatched. CDR3 nucleotides: TGCGCCAGCAGCGACACCCCTAGCGGCCTCTACAATGAGCAGTTCTTC. Encoded protein: CASSDTPSGLYNEQFF.

The chain recombines TRBV28 with TRBJ2-2; no reliable D call. V shed 2 bases and J shed 3 bases, with 16 bases lying between them. CDR1 and CDR2 from the germline V gene are MDHEN and SYDVKM. The CDR3 is made up of 17 amino acids. The CDR3 sequence is CASSLDNARLDTGELFF. In nucleotides, the CDR3 is TGTGCCAGCAGTTTAGATAATGCAAGGTTGGACACCGGGGAGCTGTTTTTT.

The chain is built from TRBV7-9 and TRBJ2-7; the match to TRBD1 covers 8 bases. The V segment lost 3 bases and the J segment 1 base; nucleotides outside the gene matches: 11. The CDR3 runs 17 residues. The germline CDR1 and CDR2 sequences are SEHNR and FQNEAQ (reference sequence). CDR3 DNA sequence: TGTGCCAGCAGCTTTGGCATCAGGACAGGGCGATCCTACGAGCAGTACTTC. It is translated as CASSFGIRTGRSYEQYF.

V is TRBV5-1 and J is TRBJ1-2, with TRBD1 matching over 7 bases. Germline V CDR1 and CDR2: SGHRS, YFSETQ. The CDR3 covers 16 residues. V lost 4 bases to trimming and J lost 5 bases; unmatched junction nucleotides: 14. The CDR3 sequence is CASSEMGTGQPYGYTF. The CDR3 nucleotides read TGCGCCAGCAGCGAGATGGGGACGGGACAGCCGTATGGCTACACCTTC.